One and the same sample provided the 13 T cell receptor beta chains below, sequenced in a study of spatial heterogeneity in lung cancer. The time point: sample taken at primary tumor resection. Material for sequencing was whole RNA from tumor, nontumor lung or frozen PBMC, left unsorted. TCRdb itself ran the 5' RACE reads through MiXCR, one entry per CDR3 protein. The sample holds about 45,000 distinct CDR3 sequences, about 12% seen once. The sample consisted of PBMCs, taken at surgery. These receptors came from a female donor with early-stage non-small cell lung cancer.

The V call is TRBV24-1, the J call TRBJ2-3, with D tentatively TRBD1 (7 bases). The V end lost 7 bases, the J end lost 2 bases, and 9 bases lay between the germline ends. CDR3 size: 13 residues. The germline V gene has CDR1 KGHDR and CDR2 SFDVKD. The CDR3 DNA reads TGTGCCACCAGCAGGGGGGACACAGATACGCAGTATTTT. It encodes CATSRGDTDTQYF.

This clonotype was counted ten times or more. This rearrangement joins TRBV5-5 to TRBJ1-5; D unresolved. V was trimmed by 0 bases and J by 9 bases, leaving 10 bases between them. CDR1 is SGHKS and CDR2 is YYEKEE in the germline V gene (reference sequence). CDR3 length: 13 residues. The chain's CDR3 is CASSLEKLGPQHF. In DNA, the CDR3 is TGTGCCAGCAGCTTGGAAAAGCTGGGGCCCCAGCATTTT. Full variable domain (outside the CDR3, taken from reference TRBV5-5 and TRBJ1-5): DAGVTQSPTHLIKTRGQQVTLRCSPISGHKSVSWYQQVLGQGPQFIFQYYEKEERGRGNFPDRFSARQFPNYSSELNVNALLLGDSALYLCASSLEKLGPQHFGDGTRLSIL.

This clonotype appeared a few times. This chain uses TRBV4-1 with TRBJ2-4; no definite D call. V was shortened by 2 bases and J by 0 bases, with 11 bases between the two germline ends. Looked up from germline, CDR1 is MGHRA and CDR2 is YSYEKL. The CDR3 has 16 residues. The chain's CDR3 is CASSQFQILAKNIQYF. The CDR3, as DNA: TGCGCCAGCAGCCAATTCCAGATCCTAGCCAAAAACATTCAGTACTTC.

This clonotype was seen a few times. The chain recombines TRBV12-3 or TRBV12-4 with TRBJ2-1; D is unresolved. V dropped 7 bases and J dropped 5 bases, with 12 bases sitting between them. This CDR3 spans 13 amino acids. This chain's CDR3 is CASTINSNNEQFF. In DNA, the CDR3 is TGTGCCAGCACCATAAACTCTAACAATGAGCAGTTCTTC.

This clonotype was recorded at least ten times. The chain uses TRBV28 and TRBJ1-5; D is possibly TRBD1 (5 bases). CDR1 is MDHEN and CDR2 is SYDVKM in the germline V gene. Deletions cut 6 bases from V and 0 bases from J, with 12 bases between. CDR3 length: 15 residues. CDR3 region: CASRLRGYSNQPQHF. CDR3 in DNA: TGTGCCAGCAGGCTCCGGGGCTATAGCAATCAGCCCCAGCATTTT.

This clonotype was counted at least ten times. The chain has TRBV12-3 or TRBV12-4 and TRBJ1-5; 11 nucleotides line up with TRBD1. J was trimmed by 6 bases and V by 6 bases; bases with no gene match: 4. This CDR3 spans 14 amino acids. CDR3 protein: CASRPGQGAQPQHF. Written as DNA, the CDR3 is TGTGCCAGCAGACCCGGACAGGGGGCTCAGCCCCAGCATTTT.

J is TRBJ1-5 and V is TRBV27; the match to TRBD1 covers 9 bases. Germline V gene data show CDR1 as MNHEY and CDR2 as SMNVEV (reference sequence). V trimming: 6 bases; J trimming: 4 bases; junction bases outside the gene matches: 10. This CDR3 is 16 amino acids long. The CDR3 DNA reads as TGTGCCAGCAGGTATAAGGGGACAGGGAGAAATCAGCCCCAGCATTTT. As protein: CASRYKGTGRNQPQHF.

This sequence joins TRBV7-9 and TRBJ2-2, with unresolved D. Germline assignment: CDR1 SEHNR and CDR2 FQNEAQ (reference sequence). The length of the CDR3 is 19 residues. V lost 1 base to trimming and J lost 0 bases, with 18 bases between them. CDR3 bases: TGTGCCAGCAGCTTAGTGTCTGGCAGAAGATTCGCGAACACCGGGGAGCTGTTTTTT. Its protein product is CASSLVSGRRFANTGELFF.

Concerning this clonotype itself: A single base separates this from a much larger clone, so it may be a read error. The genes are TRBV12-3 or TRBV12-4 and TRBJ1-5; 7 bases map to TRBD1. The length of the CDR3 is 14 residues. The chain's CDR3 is CASSPDRHNQPQNF. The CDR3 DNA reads TGTGCCAGCAGCCCGGACAGGCACAATCAGCCCCAGAATTTT.

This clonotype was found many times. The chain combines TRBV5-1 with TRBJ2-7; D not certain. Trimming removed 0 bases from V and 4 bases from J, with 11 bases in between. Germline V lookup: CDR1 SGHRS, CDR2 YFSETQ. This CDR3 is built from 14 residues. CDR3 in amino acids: CASSLEPDEYEQYF. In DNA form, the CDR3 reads TGCGCCAGCAGCTTGGAGCCAGATGAATACGAGCAGTACTTC. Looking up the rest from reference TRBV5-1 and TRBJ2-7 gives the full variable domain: KAGVTQTPRYLIKTRGQQVTLSCSPISGHRSVSWYQQTPGQGLQFLFEYFSETQRNKGNFPGRFSGRQFSNSRSEMNVSTLELGDSALYLCASSLEPDEYEQYFGPGTRLTVT.

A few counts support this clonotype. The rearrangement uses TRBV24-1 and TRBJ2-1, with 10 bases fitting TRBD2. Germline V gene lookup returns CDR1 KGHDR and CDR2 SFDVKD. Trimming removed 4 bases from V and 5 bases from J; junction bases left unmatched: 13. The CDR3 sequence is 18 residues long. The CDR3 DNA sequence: TGTGCCACCAGTGACTCTCAACTATCTAGCGGGGGAAACAATGAGCAGTTCTTC. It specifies CATSDSQLSSGGNNEQFF.

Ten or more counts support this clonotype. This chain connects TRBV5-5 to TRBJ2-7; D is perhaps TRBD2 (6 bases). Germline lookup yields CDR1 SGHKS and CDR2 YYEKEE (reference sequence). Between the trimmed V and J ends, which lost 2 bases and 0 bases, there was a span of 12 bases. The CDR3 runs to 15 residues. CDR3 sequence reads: CASSFGAGSSYEQYF. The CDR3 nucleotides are TGTGCCAGCAGCTTTGGGGCCGGGAGCTCCTACGAGCAGTACTTC. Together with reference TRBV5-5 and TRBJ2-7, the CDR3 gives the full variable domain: DAGVTQSPTHLIKTRGQQVTLRCSPISGHKSVSWYQQVLGQGPQFIFQYYEKEERGRGNFPDRFSARQFPNYSSELNVNALLLGDSALYLCASSFGAGSSYEQYFGPGTRLTVT.

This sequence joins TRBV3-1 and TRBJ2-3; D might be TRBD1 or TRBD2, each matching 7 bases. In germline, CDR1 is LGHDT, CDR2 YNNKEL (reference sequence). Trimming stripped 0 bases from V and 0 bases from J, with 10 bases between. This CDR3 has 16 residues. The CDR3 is CASSQDRGGSTDTQYF. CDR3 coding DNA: TGTGCCAGCAGCCAAGACAGGGGGGGGAGCACAGATACGCAGTATTTT.